The clone carrying this TCR beta chain was observed a few times. Germline V gene lookup returns CDR1 LGHDT and CDR2 YNNKEL (reference sequence). V lost 0 bases and J lost 2; bases outside the gene matches: 5. The CDR3 contains 16 residues. The data were taken from a study of identical twins. TCRdb re-analysed the 5' RACE reads in MiXCR, keeping a single row per CDR3 protein. The sample shows about 250,000 distinct CDR3 sequences, about 7.5% of them seen only once. Another study also made use of these data, one on yellow fever vaccine responses in identical twins. Per that study: Twins showed a vaccine T cell response that reportedly seemed partly convergent, partly personalized.

V usage is TRBV3-1 and J usage is TRBJ2-3, with 7 positions matching TRBD2. The sequenced material came from CD8+ T cells sorted from blood. The sequence came from a woman aged 18-29 years in good health. The DNA for the CDR3 is TGTGCCAGCAGCCAAGATGAGCGGGGCGACACAGATACGCAGTATTTT. It translates to CASSQDERGDTDTQYF.